This T cell receptor beta chain was documented in a study of T cell repertoires in cytomegalovirus infection. The table lists this clonotype with many counts. TCRdb called the reads again in MiXCR, with one record for every CDR3 protein. This table has approximately 750,000 distinct CDR3 sequences, 35% appearing once. Trimming took 0 bases from V and 3 from J, leaving 6 bases between them. This CDR3 has 15 amino acids. Germline lookup yields CDR1 MRHNA and CDR2 SNTAGT. The receptor was derived from a human donor in good health (CMV status not recorded). Some clones in this sample may be carry-over from other donors' samples. The chain couples TRBV6-4 to TRBJ2-6; D is possibly TRBD1 (5 bases). The material sequenced was PBMCs. As DNA, the CDR3 is TGTGCCAGCAGTGACTCAGGGGTTGGGGCCAACGTCCTGACTTTC. Encoded protein: CASSDSGVGANVLTF.